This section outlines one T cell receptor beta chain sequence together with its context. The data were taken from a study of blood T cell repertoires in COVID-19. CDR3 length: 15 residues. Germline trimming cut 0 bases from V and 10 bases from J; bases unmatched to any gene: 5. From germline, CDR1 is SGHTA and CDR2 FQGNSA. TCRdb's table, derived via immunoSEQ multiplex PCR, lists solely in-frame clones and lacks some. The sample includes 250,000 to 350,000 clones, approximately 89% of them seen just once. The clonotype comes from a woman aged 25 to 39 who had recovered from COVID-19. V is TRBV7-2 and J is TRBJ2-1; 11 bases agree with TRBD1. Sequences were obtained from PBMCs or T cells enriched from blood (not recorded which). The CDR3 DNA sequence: TGTGCCAGCAGCTTAGCCCGGACAGGGGGCGGGGAGCAGTTCTTC. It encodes CASSLARTGGGEQFF.